Sequencing of this TCR beta chain was carried out in a study of T cells in Graves' hyperthyroidism and ophthalmopathy. Ten or more counts support this clonotype. The CDR3 spans 16 residues. Unmatched junction bases numbered 10, after V lost 2 bases and J lost 1 base. Per germline, CDR1 GTSNPN and CDR2 SVGIG (reference sequence). It was RNA transcripts that yielded the amplified TCR beta CDR3 regions. In the first-round RT-PCR of the TCR CDR3, the HTBI primer set was used. From the multiplex PCR reads, TCRdb called clonotypes with MiXCR, one entry per CDR3 protein. The sample has about 380,000 distinct CDR3 sequences, roughly 14% seen once. Exclusion followed for patients with uncontrolled infection, other autoimmune disease, pregnancy or lactation.

This sequence was found in a woman between 55 and 75 years old with Graves' hyperthyroidism. The rearrangement uses TRBV30 and TRBJ2-7; 8 positions agree with TRBD1. What was sequenced was blood. For the CDR3, the DNA is TGTGCCTGGAGTCCGAGGACAGGGATGGGGTCCTACGAGCAGTACTTC. Encoded protein: CAWSPRTGMGSYEQYF.